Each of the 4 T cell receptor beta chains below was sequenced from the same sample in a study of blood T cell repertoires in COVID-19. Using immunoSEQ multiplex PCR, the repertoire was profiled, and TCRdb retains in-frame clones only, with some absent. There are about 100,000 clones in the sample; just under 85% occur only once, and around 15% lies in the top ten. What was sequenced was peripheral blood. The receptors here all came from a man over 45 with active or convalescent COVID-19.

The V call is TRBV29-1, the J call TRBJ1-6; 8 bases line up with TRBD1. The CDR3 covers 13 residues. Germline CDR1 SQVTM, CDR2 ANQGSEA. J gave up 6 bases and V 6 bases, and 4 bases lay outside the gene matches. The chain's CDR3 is CSVGQGINSPLHF. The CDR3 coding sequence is TGCAGCGTCGGACAGGGAATTAATTCACCCCTCCACTTT.

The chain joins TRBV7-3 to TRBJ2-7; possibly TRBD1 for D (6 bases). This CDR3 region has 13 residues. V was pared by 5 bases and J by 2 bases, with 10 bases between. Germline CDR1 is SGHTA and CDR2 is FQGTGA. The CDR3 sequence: CASSPGVAYEQYF. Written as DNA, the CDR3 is TGTGCCAGCAGCCCAGGGGTTGCCTACGAGCAGTACTTC.

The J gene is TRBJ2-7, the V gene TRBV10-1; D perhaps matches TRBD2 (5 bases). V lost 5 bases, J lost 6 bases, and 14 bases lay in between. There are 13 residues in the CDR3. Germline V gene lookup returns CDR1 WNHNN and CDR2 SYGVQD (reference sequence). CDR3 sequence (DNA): TGCGCCAGCAGTAGGACTGGTTTGGGCGAGCAGTACTTC. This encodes CASSRTGLGEQYF.

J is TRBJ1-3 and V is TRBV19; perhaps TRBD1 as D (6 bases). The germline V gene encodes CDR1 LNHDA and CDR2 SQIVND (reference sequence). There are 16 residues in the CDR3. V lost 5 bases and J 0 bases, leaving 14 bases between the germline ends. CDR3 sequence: CASSPPGTISGNTIYF. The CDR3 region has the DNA TGTGCCAGTAGTCCCCCTGGGACAATCTCTGGAAACACCATATATTTT.